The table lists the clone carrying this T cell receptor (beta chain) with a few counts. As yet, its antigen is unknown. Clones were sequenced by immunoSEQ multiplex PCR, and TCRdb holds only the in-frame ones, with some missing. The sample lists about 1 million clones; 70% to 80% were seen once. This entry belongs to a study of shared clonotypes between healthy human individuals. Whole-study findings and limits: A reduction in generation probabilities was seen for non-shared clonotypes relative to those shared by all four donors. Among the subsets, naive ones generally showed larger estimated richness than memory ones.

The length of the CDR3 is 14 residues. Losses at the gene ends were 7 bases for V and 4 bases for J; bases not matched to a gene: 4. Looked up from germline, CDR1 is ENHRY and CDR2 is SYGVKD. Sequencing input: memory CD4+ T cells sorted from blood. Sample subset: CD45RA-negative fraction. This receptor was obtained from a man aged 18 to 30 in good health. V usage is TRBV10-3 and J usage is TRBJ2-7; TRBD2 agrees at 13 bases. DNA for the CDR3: TGTGCCATCACCCTGACTAGCGGGAGGTACGAGCAGTACTTC. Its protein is CAITLTSGRYEQYF.